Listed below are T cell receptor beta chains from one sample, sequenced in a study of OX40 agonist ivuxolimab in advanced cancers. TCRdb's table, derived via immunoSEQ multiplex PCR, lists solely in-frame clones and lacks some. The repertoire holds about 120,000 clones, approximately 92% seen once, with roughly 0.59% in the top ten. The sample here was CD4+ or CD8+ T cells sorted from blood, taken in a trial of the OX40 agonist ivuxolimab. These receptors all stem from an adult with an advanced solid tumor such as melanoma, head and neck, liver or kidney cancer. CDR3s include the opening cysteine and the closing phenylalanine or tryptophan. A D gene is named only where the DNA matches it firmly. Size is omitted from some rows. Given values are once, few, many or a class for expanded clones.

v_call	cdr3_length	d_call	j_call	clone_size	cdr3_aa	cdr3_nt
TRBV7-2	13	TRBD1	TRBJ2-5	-	CASSRDRQETQYF	TGTGCCAGCAGCCGGGACAGGCAAGAGACCCAGTACTTC
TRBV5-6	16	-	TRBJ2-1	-	CASSLDPSGSYNEQFF	TGTGCCAGCAGCTTGGACCCATCGGGCAGCTACAATGAGCAGTTCTTC
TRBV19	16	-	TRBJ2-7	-	CASSIDAGVRSYEQYF	TGTGCCAGTAGTATAGACGCAGGGGTTCGCTCCTACGAGCAGTACTTC
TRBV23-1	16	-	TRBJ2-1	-	CASSQLGYCRPLGQFF	TGCGCCAGCAGTCAATTGGGTTACTGCCGCCCCCTAGGGCAGTTCTTC
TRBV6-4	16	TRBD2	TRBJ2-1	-	CASSDLGGGARNEQFF	TGTGCCAGCAGTGACTTAGGCGGGGGGGCGAGGAATGAGCAGTTCTTC
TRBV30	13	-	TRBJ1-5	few	CAWSVMGKQPQHF	TGTGCCTGGAGTGTAATGGGGAAGCAGCCCCAGCATTTT
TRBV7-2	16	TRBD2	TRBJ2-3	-	CASSPEGLAGGYTQYF	TGTGCCAGCAGCCCCGAAGGACTAGCGGGGGGTTATACGCAGTATTTT
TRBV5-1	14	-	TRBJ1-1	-	CASSPAQGSTEAFF	TGCGCCAGCAGCCCGGCACAAGGGAGCACTGAAGCTTTCTTT
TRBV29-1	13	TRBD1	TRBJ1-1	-	CSVPGQGYTEAFF	TGCAGCGTTCCGGGACAGGGATACACTGAAGCTTTCTTT
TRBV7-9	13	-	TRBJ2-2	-	CASSLDATGELFF	TGTGCCAGCAGCTTGGACGCCACCGGGGAGCTGTTTTTT
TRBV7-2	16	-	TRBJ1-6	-	CASSQWTALNNSPLHF	TGTGCCAGCAGCCAATGGACAGCCCTAAATAATTCACCCCTCCACTTT
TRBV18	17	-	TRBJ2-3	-	CASSHGSAQGGTDTQYF	TGTGCCAGCTCACATGGGAGCGCCCAGGGAGGCACAGATACGCAGTATTTT
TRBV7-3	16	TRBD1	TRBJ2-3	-	CASSPGQGRGTDTQYF	TGTGCCAGCAGCCCCGGACAGGGTAGGGGCACAGATACGCAGTATTTT
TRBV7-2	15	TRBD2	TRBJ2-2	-	CASRIGTSVAGELFF	TGTGCCAGCCGAATCGGGACTAGCGTCGCCGGGGAGCTGTTTTTT
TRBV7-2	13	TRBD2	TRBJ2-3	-	CASSLARVAGQYF	TGTGCCAGCAGCTTAGCCCGGGTAGCGGGGCAGTATTTT
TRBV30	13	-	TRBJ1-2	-	CAWSVTGSDGYTF	TGTGCCTGGAGTGTAACCGGGAGCGATGGCTACACCTTC
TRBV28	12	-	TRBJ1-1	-	CASTGSNTEAFF	TGTGCCAGCACAGGATCGAACACTGAAGCTTTCTTT
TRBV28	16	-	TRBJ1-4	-	CASSTPQGGTNEKLFF	TGTGCCAGCAGTACGCCCCAGGGTGGTACTAATGAAAAACTGTTTTTT
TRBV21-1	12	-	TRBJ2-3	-	CASRPGTDTQYF	TGTGCCAGTAGGCCGGGGACAGATACGCAGTATTTT
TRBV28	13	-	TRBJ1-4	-	CASSRQADEKLFF	TGTGCCAGCAGTCGTCAGGCTGATGAAAAACTGTTTTTT
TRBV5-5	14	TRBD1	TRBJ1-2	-	CASTQQGAAGGYTF	TGTGCCAGCACCCAACAGGGGGCTGCGGGCGGCTACACCTTC
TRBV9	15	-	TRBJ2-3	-	CASSVVGGAWDTQYF	TGTGCCAGCAGCGTAGTGGGGGGGGCCTGGGATACGCAGTATTTT
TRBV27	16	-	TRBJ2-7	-	CASILGGGLETYEQYF	TGTGCCAGCATCCTAGGGGGGGGGCTGGAGACCTACGAGCAGTACTTC
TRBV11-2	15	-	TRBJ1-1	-	CASSLAAGFGTEAFF	TGTGCCAGCAGCTTGGCCGCAGGGTTTGGGACTGAAGCTTTCTTT
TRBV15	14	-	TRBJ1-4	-	CATSRAATNEKLFF	TGTGCCACCAGCAGAGCTGCAACTAATGAAAAACTGTTTTTT
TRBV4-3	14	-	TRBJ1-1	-	CASSQALVRTEAFF	TGCGCCAGCAGCCAAGCACTGGTACGGACTGAAGCTTTCTTT
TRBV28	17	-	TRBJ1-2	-	CASSFEGIGAEGYGYTF	TGTGCCAGCAGTTTCGAGGGGATTGGGGCGGAAGGGTATGGCTACACCTTC
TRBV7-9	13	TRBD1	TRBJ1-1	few	CASSPKTGVGAFF	TGTGCCAGCAGCCCGAAGACAGGGGTTGGAGCTTTCTTT
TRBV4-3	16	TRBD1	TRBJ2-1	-	CASSPGGLLYGNEQFF	TGCGCCAGCAGCCCAGGGGGCTTGCTCTACGGCAATGAGCAGTTCTTC